The entry below gives a single T cell receptor (beta chain) sequence along with its context. Its antigen is currently unknown. Germline assignment: CDR1 SGHVS and CDR2 FNYEAQ. With 1 base removed from V and 5 bases from J, the gap between germline ends came to 6 bases. This CDR3 is built from 12 residues. The assay was immunoSEQ multiplex PCR, and TCRdb's table has in-frame clones only and misses some. The table includes hundreds of thousands of clones, about nine tenths detected once. The sample originates from a study of cytomegalovirus exposure and HLA in healthy donors. Study overall: The roughly 110 validation repertoires were produced on the same platform as the roughly 670 repertoires of the first cohort. This was reported in a later analysis. Broader study findings: As confirmed in vitro, a few CMV-associated chains were specific for CMV antigens.

This receptor was identified in a woman between 18 and 29 years old in good health and CMV-seronegative. The chain is built from TRBV7-6 and TRBJ2-7; no reliable D call. The sample consisted of PBMCs. The DNA for the CDR3 is TGTGCCAGCAGCTTAGTACAGAACGAGCAGTACTTC. This sequence encodes CASSLVQNEQYF.